This record covers a single T cell receptor (beta chain). Its antigen is unknown. One base away there is no much larger clone; base qualities are not given. The protocol used for the library was multiplex PCR. Sequenced on an Illumina HiSeq 4000. CDR3 regions were amplified by Arm-PCR with iRepertoire HTBI primers to construct TCR beta libraries. Before sequencing, the PCR products underwent gel purification. The paper's data handling went like this. Gene usage analysis of CDR3 amino acid clonotypes used the approximately 62 TRBV and around 14 TRBJ segments found across samples. Filtered high-quality paired reads were merged into contigs using COPE and FqMerger. BLAST was used to align contigs to IMGT TRBV, TRBD and TRBJ reference genes, and CDR3 was defined according to IMGT. Any clonotype with a frequency above 0.1% was counted as a highly expanded clone. Shannon entropy served as the measure of repertoire diversity, while the Gini coefficient captured V-J evenness. Clonotypes shared by more than one individual were considered public. TCRdb took the public reads, trimmed them with fastp at Q25, ran MiXCR for clone calling and kept in-frame beta chains. Every CDR3 protein is listed once, alongside the most common genes and DNA of its rows. TCRdb's processing, not the authors' own work, is the source of the V and J calls. Present in this sample are 430,000 or so distinct CDR3 sequences, around 20% of which were seen just once. Roughly an eighth of the sample comes from the top ten.

Explained via the paper, the time point label denotes: persistent/refractory GD, antithyroid drugs over 5 years with positive TRAb. RNA was extracted from PBMCs in TRIzol for both TCR sequencing and RNA sequencing. The diagnosis of Graves' disease was made according to American Thyroid Association guidelines. Recruitment of patients was carried out at an endocrinology department in Xi'an, China. Each patient gave approximately 9.7 milliliters of peripheral blood, collected in an EDTA anticoagulant tube. Ficoll Paque Plus density gradient separation was used to isolate PBMCs, and no further T cell sorting was done. An Agilent 2100 Bioanalyzer and agarose gel were used to assess RNA quality, and a NanoDrop 2000 was used to measure RNA concentration. The junction carries 10 bases between V and J, which are trimmed by 0 bases and 3 bases respectively. Its CDR3 holds 14 amino acids, cysteine through phenylalanine. Here the CDR3 DNA is all that survives: 42 bases in frame from base 1. Sequences DFQATT (CDR1) and SNEGSKA (CDR2) are obtained from the germline V gene (reference sequence).

This record belongs to a study of regulatory T cells in long-lasting Graves disease (dated by TCRdb to the early 2020s). Some background on the complete study: To count as having persistent Graves' disease, a patient had to have received antithyroid drug treatment for over 5 years with TSH receptor autoantibodies remaining persistently positive. Peripheral blood TCR sequencing and RNA sequencing compared persistent Graves' disease patients with newly diagnosed Graves' disease patients. The study was registered as a clinical trial and conducted in China. TCR sequencing covered roughly 13 persistent and some 20 newly diagnosed Graves' disease patients, some 35 samples in total. On average, persistent Graves' disease patients in the clinical cohort had been on antithyroid drugs for about 9.7 years. Here is what the overall study found, with its caveats: Persistent Graves' disease patients showed lower TCR Shannon entropy and fewer highly expanded clones than newly diagnosed patients, suggesting clonal expansion. Persistent disease showed preferential use of TRBV28, TRBJ1-2 and TRBJ2-5, whereas newly diagnosed disease favored TRBV20-1 and TRBJ2-1. As a limitation, the authors acknowledged that the small sample size may reduce accuracy. Only peripheral blood was studied, because thyroid tissue, the primary lesion, was inaccessible. A larger number of public clonotypes was shared among persistent patients (fewer than 3,000) than among newly diagnosed patients (over 850). Sequencing and analysis were restricted to the TCR beta chain.

The TCR originated in a female donor with Graves disease. The V and J genes are TRBV20-1 and TRBJ2-3, with no D gene named confidently. Sequencing used peripheral blood mononuclear cells (PBMCs), obtained when the disease was refractory, from a patient treated with antithyroid drugs. The DNA sequence is given as TGCAGTGCTAGAGATCGGCTTGGAACAGATACGCAGTATTTT. This is translated as CSARDRLGTDTQYF.